A selection of T cell receptor beta chains follows, all from one sample in a study of shared clonotypes between healthy human individuals. Sequencing was performed with immunoSEQ multiplex PCR; in TCRdb, only in-frame clones are kept and a portion is missing. Of 2 million to 2.5 million clones in the sample, less than 95% are singletons; the top ten hold around 0.35%. Sequences were obtained from naive CD4+ T cells from PBMCs. These receptors were collected from a man younger than 30 in good health. Some clones in this sample may be carry-over from other donors' samples. Both conserved end residues are part of each CDR3. D genes are given only for firm matches. Expanded clones get a size class; other rows say once, few or many, or leave the size out.

TRBV5-4,TRBD2,once,TRBJ2-3,TGTGCCAGCAGCCCCCGTATGGCGGGAGGCACAGATACGCAGTATTTT,CASSPRMAGGTDTQYF
TRBV5-5,-,-,TRBJ2-7,TGTGCCAGCAGCTTGGGGGCTACAGGGTACTACGAGCAGTACTTC,CASSLGATGYYEQYF
TRBV5-4,TRBD1,-,TRBJ1-2,TGTGCCAGCAGCTTCCCGGGACAGTACTATGGCTACACCTTC,CASSFPGQYYGYTF
TRBV25-1,-,-,TRBJ2-1,TGTGCCAGCAGTGAATTGGGGACTTGGGATGAGCAGTTCTTC,CASSELGTWDEQFF
TRBV10-3,TRBD2,-,TRBJ2-7,TGTGCCATCAGTGGTGTGGCTAGCGGGAGCGGGCCATACGAGCAGTACTTC,CAISGVASGSGPYEQYF
TRBV5-1,-,-,TRBJ1-1,TGCGCCAGCAGCTACAGTGGGAGCACTGAAGCTTTCTTT,CASSYSGSTEAFF
TRBV30,-,-,TRBJ2-2,TGTGCCTGGAGTTTGGGGAAAACCGGGGAGCTGTTTTTT,CAWSLGKTGELFF
TRBV5-6,TRBD1,-,TRBJ2-3,TGTGCCAGCAGCGCCGGGACAGGGCGCACAGATACGCAGTATTTT,CASSAGTGRTDTQYF
TRBV18,TRBD2,-,TRBJ2-1,TGTGCCAGCTCACTCCATACCCCCGTTATGGCGGGAGGTATCGGGGAGCAGTTCTTC,CASSLHTPVMAGGIGEQFF
TRBV18,TRBD2,-,TRBJ2-7,TGTGCCAGCTCATTGCGGACTAGCGGTCTCGTTTACGAGCAGTACTTC,CASSLRTSGLVYEQYF
TRBV5-1,TRBD2,-,TRBJ2-1,TGCGCCAGCAGCCTAGCGGGAGTACGGGTCAATGAGCAGTTCTTC,CASSLAGVRVNEQFF
TRBV2,-,once,TRBJ2-1,TGTGCCAGCAGTGAAATGACAGCCAATGAGCAGTTCTTC,CASSEMTANEQFF
TRBV10-3,TRBD1,-,TRBJ1-2,TGTGCCATCAGTGACCCGAGAGCGACAGGGGGCGTCGGTGGCTACACCTTC,CAISDPRATGGVGGYTF
TRBV6-1,-,-,TRBJ1-3,TGTGCCAGCAGTGTGGAGAGGCCGGCCTCTGGAAACACCATATATTTT,CASSVERPASGNTIYF
TRBV11-3,-,-,TRBJ2-2,TGTGCCAGCAGCTTAATTACAGGAGGGATCACCGGGGAGCTGTTTTTT,CASSLITGGITGELFF
TRBV11-2,-,once,TRBJ2-3,TGTGCCAGCAGCTTAGGGCCAGGGACAGATACGCAGTATTTT,CASSLGPGTDTQYF
TRBV2,-,-,TRBJ2-3,TGTGCCAGCAGTGCTGATAGCACAGATACGCAGTATTTT,CASSADSTDTQYF
TRBV5-5,-,-,TRBJ1-5,TGTGCCAGCAGCTTGGCCGTGGGAAGTCAGCCCCAGCATTTT,CASSLAVGSQPQHF
TRBV7-9,-,-,TRBJ1-2,TGTGCCAGCAGGGGGGCAGGCTATGGCTACACCTTC,CASRGAGYGYTF
TRBV2,-,-,TRBJ1-5,TGTGCCAGCAGTGAACAGGGCAGGGGAAATCAGCCCCAGCATTTT,CASSEQGRGNQPQHF
TRBV6-4,-,-,TRBJ2-2,TGTGCCAGCAGTGAGCAGGGAGCCGGGGAGCTGTTTTTT,CASSEQGAGELFF
TRBV5-4,-,-,TRBJ2-2,TGTGCCAGCAGTACACAGGCAGCCTCCACCGGGGAGCTGTTTTTT,CASSTQAASTGELFF
TRBV7-6,TRBD1,-,TRBJ2-7,TGTGCCAGCAGCACGGGACAGGCCAGCTACGAGCAGTACTTC,CASSTGQASYEQYF
TRBV7-3,-,-,TRBJ2-2,TGTGCCAGCAGCTCTGGCCCCTTGGGGAACACCGGGGAGCTGTTTTTT,CASSSGPLGNTGELFF
TRBV12-5,TRBD1,-,TRBJ2-4,TGTGCTAGTGGTTTACAGGGGACAGACATTCAGTACTTC,CASGLQGTDIQYF
TRBV11-2,-,once,TRBJ2-2,TGTGCCAGCAGCTTAGATAGCGCAGTAAACACCGGGGAGCTGTTTTTT,CASSLDSAVNTGELFF
TRBV29-1,TRBD2,-,TRBJ2-5,TGCAGCGTTGAAGTCGGGGGGAGGGAGACCCAGTACTTC,CSVEVGGRETQYF
TRBV20-1,-,-,TRBJ2-1,TGCAGTGCTCGGACAGCCAGTGAGCAGTTCTTC,CSARTASEQFF
TRBV6-1,-,-,TRBJ2-7,TGTGCCAGCAGTGATGTCAACAACTACGAGCAGTACTTC,CASSDVNNYEQYF
TRBV7-3,-,-,TRBJ2-1,TGTGCCAGCAGCTTGGATAGATCCAATGAGCAGTTCTTC,CASSLDRSNEQFF
TRBV14,-,-,TRBJ2-5,TGTGCCAGCAGCCATCTAACCGTTGGGGAGACCCAGTACTTC,CASSHLTVGETQYF
TRBV27,TRBD1,-,TRBJ1-5,TGTGCCAGCAGCAAGGGGGCGGGATTCTACAATCAGCCCCAGCATTTT,CASSKGAGFYNQPQHF
TRBV6-1,TRBD2,-,TRBJ2-7,TGTGCCAGCAGTGAAGGAGGGGCGGGGGGCACCTACGAGCAGTACTTC,CASSEGGAGGTYEQYF
TRBV13,-,-,TRBJ1-3,TGTGCCAGCAGCTTAGTTTCCTCTGGAAACACCATATATTTT,CASSLVSSGNTIYF
TRBV4-2,-,once,TRBJ2-7,TGTGCCAGCAGCCAAGATCGAAGGGGCCCCTACGAGCAGTACTTC,CASSQDRRGPYEQYF
TRBV6-4,-,-,TRBJ1-5,TGTGCCAGCAGTCCACAGGGAGGGAGCAATCAGCCCCAGCATTTT,CASSPQGGSNQPQHF
TRBV18,-,-,TRBJ2-6,TGTGCCAGCTCAACTGGACAGAGTACCGGGGCCAACGTCCTGACTTTC,CASSTGQSTGANVLTF
TRBV7-9,-,-,TRBJ2-7,TGTGCCAGCAGCCTACCGGACATTTACGCCCCAACCTACGAGCAGTACTTC,CASSLPDIYAPTYEQYF
TRBV30,-,-,TRBJ2-1,TGTGCCTGGAGTGTGGAGTTCAATGAGCAGTTCTTC,CAWSVEFNEQFF
TRBV5-4,-,-,TRBJ1-2,TGTGCCAGCAGCTCCACGGGGATGGGTGGCGGCTACACCTTC,CASSSTGMGGGYTF
TRBV11-2,-,-,TRBJ1-1,TGTGCCAGCAGCTTAATCCCGCCGGAAGCTTTCTTT,CASSLIPPEAFF
TRBV4-2,TRBD2,once,TRBJ2-5,TGTGCCAGCAGCCAAGTAGCCGCGGGAGGTAGGGAAGAGACCCAGTACTTC,CASSQVAAGGREETQYF
TRBV29-1,-,-,TRBJ2-2,TGCAGCGCAGCGACACAGACCACCGGGGAGCTGTTTTTT,CSAATQTTGELFF
TRBV27,-,once,TRBJ2-7,TGTGCCAGCAGCAGGAACCTTTACGAGCAGTACTTC,CASSRNLYEQYF
TRBV5-1,-,-,TRBJ2-1,TGCGCCAGCAGTGTGGGGGTGACCGCCTACAATGAGCAGTTCTTC,CASSVGVTAYNEQFF
TRBV27,TRBD2,-,TRBJ2-7,TGTGCCAGCAGTTTATTAGTCCCCAAGACTAGCGGAGACTACGAGCAGTACTTC,CASSLLVPKTSGDYEQYF
TRBV7-2,-,-,TRBJ2-1,TGTGCCAGCAGCCAGGAGACCATATCCTACAATGAGCAGTTCTTC,CASSQETISYNEQFF
TRBV12-5,TRBD1,-,TRBJ1-2,TGTGCTAGTGGTACATCCCCGGGACAGCTCTATGGCTACACCTTC,CASGTSPGQLYGYTF
TRBV7-3,TRBD1,-,TRBJ2-6,TGTGCCAGCAGCTCGACAGGGTTTGGGGCCAACGTCCTGACTTTC,CASSSTGFGANVLTF
TRBV10-3,TRBD1,-,TRBJ2-5,TGTGCCATCAGCGGGACAGAGGGAGAGACCCAGTACTTC,CAISGTEGETQYF